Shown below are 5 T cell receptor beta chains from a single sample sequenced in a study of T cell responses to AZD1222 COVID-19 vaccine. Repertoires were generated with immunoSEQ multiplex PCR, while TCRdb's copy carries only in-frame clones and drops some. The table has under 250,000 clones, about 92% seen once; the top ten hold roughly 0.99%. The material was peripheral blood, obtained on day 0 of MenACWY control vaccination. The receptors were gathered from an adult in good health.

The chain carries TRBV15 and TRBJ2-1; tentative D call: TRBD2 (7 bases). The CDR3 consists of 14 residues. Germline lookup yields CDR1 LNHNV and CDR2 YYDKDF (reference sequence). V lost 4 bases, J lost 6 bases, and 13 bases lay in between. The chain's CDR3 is CATSTYGGLNEQFF. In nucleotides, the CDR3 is TGTGCCACCAGCACGTACGGGGGGCTCAATGAGCAGTTCTTC.

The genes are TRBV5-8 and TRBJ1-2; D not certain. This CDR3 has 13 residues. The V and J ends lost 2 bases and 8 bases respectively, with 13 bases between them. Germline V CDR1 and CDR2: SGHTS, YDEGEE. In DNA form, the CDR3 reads TGTGCCAGCAGCTTCCCGGTCCGGGGAGGCTACACCTTC. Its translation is CASSFPVRGGYTF.

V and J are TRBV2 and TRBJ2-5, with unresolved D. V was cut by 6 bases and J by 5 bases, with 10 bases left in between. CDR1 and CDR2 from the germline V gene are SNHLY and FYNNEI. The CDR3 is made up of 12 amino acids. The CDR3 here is CASRALPETQYF. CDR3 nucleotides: TGTGCCAGCAGAGCCCTCCCGGAGACCCAGTACTTC. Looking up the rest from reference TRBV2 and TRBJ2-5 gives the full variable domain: EPEVTQTPSHQVTQMGQEVILRCVPISNHLYFYWYRQILGQKVEFLVSFYNNEISEKSEIFDDQFSVERPDGSNFTLKIRSTKLEDSAMYFCASRALPETQYFGPGTRLLVL.

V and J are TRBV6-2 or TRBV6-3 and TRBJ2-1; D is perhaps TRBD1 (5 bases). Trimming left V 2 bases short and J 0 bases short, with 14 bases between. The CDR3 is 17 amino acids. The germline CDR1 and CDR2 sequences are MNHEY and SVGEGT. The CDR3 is CASSYPPGISSYNEQFF. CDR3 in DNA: TGTGCCAGCAGTTACCCCCCAGGGATAAGCTCCTACAATGAGCAGTTCTTC.

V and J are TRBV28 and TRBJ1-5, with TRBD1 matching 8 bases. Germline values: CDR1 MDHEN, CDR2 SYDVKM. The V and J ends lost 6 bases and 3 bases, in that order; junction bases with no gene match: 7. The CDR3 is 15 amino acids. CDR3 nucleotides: TGTGCCAGCAGGTCAGGGGGCGCGGTCAATCAGCCCCAGCATTTT. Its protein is CASRSGGAVNQPQHF. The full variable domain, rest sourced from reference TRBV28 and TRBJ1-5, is DVKVTQSSRYLVKRTGEKVFLECVQDMDHENMFWYRQDPGLGLRLIYFSYDVKMKEKGDIPEGYSVSREKKERFSLILESASTNQTSMYLCASRSGGAVNQPQHFGDGTRLSIL.